One TCR beta chain is described in this entry. Its antigen is not identified. This sample was included in a study of T cell repertoires in cytomegalovirus infection. V lost 7 bases and J lost 4; bases outside the gene matches: 7. This CDR3 comprises 14 residues. Germline-derived CDR1 and CDR2 are SGHVS and FQNEAQ. Each CDR3 protein gets one entry after TCRdb re-called the reads with MiXCR. The sample contains some 920,000 distinct CDR3 sequences, less than 40% of which appear only once. Study-wide points: It was HLA-C-restricted CMV-specific TCR beta clonotypes that dominated the response ex vivo. Carriers of CMV and the relevant HLA type were discriminated by public TCR beta frequency.

The sequence was collected from a human donor in good health (CMV status not recorded). Some clones in this sample may be carry-over from other donors' samples. The chain employs TRBV7-8 and TRBJ2-1, with 7 bases lining up with TRBD1. Source: cultured CD8+ T cells from PBMCs, taken from culture after CMV antigen stimulation. The CDR3 nucleotides read TGTGCCAGCAAGGGGGCAGGGGAATACAATGAGCAGTTCTTC. Translating gives CASKGAGEYNEQFF.